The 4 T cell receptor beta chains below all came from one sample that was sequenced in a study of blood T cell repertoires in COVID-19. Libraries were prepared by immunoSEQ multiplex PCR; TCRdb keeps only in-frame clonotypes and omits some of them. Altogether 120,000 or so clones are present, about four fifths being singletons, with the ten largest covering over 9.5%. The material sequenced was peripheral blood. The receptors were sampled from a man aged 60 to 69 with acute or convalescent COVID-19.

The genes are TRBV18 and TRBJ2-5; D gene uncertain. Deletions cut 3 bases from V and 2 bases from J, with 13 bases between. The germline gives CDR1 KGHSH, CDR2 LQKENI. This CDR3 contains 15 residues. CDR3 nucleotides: TGTGCCAGCTCACCTATTCAGTCCGAACAAGAGACCCAGTACTTC. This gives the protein CASSPIQSEQETQYF.

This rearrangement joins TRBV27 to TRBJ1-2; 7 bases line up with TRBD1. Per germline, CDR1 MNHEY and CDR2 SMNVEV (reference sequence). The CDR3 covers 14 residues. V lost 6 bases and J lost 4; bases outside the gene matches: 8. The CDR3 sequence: CASRPGGNIYGYTF. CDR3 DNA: TGTGCCAGCAGGCCAGGGGGAAATATCTATGGCTACACCTTC.

The CDR3 nucleotides are TGCGCCAGCAGCTTGGGGGGAGGGGCGGCTCGAGAGCAGTTCTTC. It encodes CASSLGGGAAREQFF. This rearrangement joins TRBV5-1 to TRBJ2-1, with 7 bases lining up with TRBD2. Germline V CDR1 and CDR2: SGHRS, YFSETQ. J was trimmed by 10 bases and V by 0 bases; bases with no gene match: 10. This CDR3 is 15 amino acids long.

The CDR3 DNA reads TGTGCCAGCAGCCTTATGGCATCTGGGGCCAACGTCCTGACTTTC. Translating it yields CASSLMASGANVLTF. The rearrangement joins TRBV7-9 to TRBJ2-6, with D unresolved. V was clipped by 5 bases and J by 1 base, with 9 bases between them. The CDR3 extends over 15 amino acids. The germline V gene encodes CDR1 SEHNR and CDR2 FQNEAQ (reference sequence).